This TCR beta chain was sequenced in a study of blood T cell repertoires in COVID-19. Study at large: From the United States, Italy and Spain came samples of acute and convalescent COVID-19. PBMCs, B-cell-depleted T cells, or T cells provided the cDNA or gDNA that made up the material.

This CDR3 comprises 15 residues. V lost 3 bases and J lost 6; bases outside the gene matches: 3. Germline loops: CDR1 MGHDK, CDR2 SYGVNS. Seattle patients were enrolled during active infection and followed longitudinally. TCRdb keeps only in-frame clones here, not all; method: immunoSEQ multiplex PCR. The repertoire includes some 400,000 clones, roughly 86% of them detected once, and roughly 10% sits in the top ten. The sample was peripheral blood. The rearrangement links TRBV25-1 to TRBJ2-1; TRBD2 agrees at 12 bases. The sequence came from a woman aged 30 to 39 with COVID-19, enrolled during active disease. The CDR3 bases are TGTGCCAGCAGTGACCTAGCGGGAGGGCTCAATGAGCAGTTCTTC. Translation: CASSDLAGGLNEQFF.